Given below is one TCR beta chain in context. TCRdb fed the RT-PCR reads into MiXCR, producing one record per CDR3 protein. In the table there are about 680,000 distinct CDR3 sequences, 12% to 15% of which are singletons. The CDR3 covers 12 residues. The V end was cut by 4 bases, the J end by 13 bases, with 17 bases between. CDR1 is SQVTM and CDR2 is ANQGSEA in the germline V gene. The specimen was memory CD4+ T cells from blood. The rearrangement links TRBV29-1 to TRBJ1-5; D is possibly TRBD1 (5 bases). This TCR was sampled from a female donor in good health, serving as a healthy control. DNA of the CDR3: TGCAGCGTTGGGGGGAGCAGCCAGCTTCAGCATTTT. Translating it yields CSVGGSSQLQHF.